This T cell receptor (beta chain) appears in the sequencing data of a study of CD8 T cells in ankylosing spondylitis. General study points: Reactive arthritis synovial fluid and blood previously showed some of these motif variants.

Notes on this clonotype: Its specificity is not known.

TCRdb recomputed calls from the 5' RACE reads with MiXCR, one row per CDR3 protein. The sample gives 150,000 to 200,000 distinct CDR3 sequences, 25% to 35% of which show up once; 4.5% to 6% is in the top ten. Deletions cut 5 bases from V and 3 bases from J, with 13 bases between. The CDR3 consists of 14 residues. Per the germline V gene, CDR1 is SGHVS and CDR2 is FQNEAQ. The TCR originated in a male donor with ankylosing spondylitis. The rearrangement joins TRBV7-8 to TRBJ2-5, with a weak D call TRBD2 (5 bases). Sequenced material: synovial fluid, either unsorted or a sorted T cell fraction (not recorded which). The DNA for the CDR3 is TGTGCCAGCAGCCCTGGACTTCACAAAGAGACCCAGTACTTC. This translates into CASSPGLHKETQYF.